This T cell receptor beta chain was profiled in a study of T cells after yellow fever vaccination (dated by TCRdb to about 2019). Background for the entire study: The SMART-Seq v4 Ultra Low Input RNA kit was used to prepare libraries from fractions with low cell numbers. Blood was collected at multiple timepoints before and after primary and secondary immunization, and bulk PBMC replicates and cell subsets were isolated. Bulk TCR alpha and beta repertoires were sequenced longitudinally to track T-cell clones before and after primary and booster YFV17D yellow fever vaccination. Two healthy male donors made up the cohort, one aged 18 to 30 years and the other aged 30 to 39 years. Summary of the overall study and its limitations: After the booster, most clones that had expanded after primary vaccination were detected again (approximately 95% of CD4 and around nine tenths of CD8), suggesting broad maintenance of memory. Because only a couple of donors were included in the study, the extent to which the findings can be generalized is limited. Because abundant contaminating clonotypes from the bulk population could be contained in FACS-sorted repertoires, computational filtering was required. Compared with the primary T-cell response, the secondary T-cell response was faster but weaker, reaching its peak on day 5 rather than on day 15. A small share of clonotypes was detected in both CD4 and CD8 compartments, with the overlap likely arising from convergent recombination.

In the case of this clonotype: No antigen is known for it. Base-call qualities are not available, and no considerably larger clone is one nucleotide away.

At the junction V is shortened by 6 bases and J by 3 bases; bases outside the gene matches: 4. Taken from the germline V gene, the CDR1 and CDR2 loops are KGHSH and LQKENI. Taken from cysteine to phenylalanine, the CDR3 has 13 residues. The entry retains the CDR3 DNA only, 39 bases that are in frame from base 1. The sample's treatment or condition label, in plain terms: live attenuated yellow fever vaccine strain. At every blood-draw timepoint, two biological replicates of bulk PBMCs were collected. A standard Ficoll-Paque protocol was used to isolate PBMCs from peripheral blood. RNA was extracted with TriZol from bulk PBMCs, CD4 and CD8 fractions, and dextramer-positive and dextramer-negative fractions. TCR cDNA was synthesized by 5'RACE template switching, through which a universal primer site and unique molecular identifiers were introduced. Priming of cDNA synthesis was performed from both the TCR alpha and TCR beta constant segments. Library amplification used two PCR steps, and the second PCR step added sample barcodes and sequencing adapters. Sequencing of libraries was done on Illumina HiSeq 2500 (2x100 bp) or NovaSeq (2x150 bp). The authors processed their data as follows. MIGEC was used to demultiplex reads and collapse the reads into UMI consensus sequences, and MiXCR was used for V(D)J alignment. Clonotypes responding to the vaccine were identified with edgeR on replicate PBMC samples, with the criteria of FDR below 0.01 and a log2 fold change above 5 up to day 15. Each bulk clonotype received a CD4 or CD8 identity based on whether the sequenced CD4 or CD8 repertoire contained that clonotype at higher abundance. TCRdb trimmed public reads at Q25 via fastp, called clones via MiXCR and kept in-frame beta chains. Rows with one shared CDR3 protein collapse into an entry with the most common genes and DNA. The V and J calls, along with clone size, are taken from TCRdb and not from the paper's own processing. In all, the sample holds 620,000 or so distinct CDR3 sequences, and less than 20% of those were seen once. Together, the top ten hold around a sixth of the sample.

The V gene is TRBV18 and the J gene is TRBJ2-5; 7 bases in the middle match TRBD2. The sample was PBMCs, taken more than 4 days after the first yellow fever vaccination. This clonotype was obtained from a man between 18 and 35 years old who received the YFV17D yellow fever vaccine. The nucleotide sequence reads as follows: TGTGCCAGCTCGCGGGGGTGGAAAGAGACCCAGTACTTC. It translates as CASSRGWKETQYF.